This T cell receptor beta chain is from a study of T cells in localized non-small cell lung cancer. In regard to this clone: Its antigen remains unidentified.

Study-wide points: The study sequenced only one region of the tumor. As a result, intratumor heterogeneity could not be excluded and remains possible. Higher T cell density in the blood was associated with longer overall survival, whereas higher adjacent-lung clonality associated with shorter survival. Highest T cell clonality was seen in uninvolved adjacent lung, surpassing that measured in tumor.

The CDR3 is 15 residues long. Unmatched junction bases numbered 3, after V lost 5 bases and J lost 0 bases. The germline gives CDR1 SNHLY, CDR2 FYNNEI. The data were produced by immunoSEQ multiplex PCR, yet TCRdb's version contains in-frame clones alone and is incomplete. The sample carries around 29,000 clones, roughly 90% recorded once. Here the sequenced sample was peripheral blood, taken before any cancer treatment. The TCR comes from a female donor at least 60 years old with stage I lung adenocarcinoma. V and J are TRBV2 and TRBJ1-4; 7 positions match TRBD1. The CDR3 coding sequence is TGTGCCAGCAGTCAGGGGGGGACAACTAATGAAAAACTGTTTTTT. It is translated as CASSQGGTTNEKLFF.